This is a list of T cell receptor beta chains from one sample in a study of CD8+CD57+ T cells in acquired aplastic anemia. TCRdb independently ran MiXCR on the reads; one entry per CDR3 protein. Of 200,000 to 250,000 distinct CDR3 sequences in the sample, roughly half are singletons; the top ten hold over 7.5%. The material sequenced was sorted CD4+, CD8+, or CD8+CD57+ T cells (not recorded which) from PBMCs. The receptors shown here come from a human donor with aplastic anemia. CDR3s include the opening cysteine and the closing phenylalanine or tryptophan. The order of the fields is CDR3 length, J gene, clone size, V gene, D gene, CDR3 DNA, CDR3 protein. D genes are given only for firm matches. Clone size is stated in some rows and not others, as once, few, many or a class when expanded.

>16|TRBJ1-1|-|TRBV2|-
TGTGCCAGCAGAAGACCGGGACCCAGCTTGAACACTGAAGCTTTCTTT
CASRRPGPSLNTEAFF
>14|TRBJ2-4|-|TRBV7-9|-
TGTGCCAGCAGCCACCAGAGGTCCAAAAACATTCAGTACTTC
CASSHQRSKNIQYF
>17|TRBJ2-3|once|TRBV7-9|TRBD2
TGTGCCAGCAGCTTCGACCGACCACTAGCGGGCCCAGATACGCAGTATTTT
CASSFDRPLAGPDTQYF
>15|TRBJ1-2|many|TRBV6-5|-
TGTGCCAGCAGACCGGACATTGGAGTAGGCTATGGCTACACCTTC
CASRPDIGVGYGYTF
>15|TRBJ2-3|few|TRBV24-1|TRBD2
TGTGCCACCAGCATCGCGGGAGCTGGCACAGATACGCAGTATTTT
CATSIAGAGTDTQYF
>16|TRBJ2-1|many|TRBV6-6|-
TGTGCCAGCAGTTACTCATCTGGGGGCACTTACAATGAGCAGTTCTTC
CASSYSSGGTYNEQFF
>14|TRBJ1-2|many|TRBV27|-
TGTGCCAGCAGTTTCGGCAGGGGTGACTATGGCTACACCTTC
CASSFGRGDYGYTF
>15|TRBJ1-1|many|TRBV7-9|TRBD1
TGTGCCAGCAGCTTACTATCCGGGACAGGAAATGAAGCTTTCTTT
CASSLLSGTGNEAFF
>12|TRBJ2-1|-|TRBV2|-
TGTGCCAGCACCTCGAGACAGGATGAGCAGTTCTTC
CASTSRQDEQFF
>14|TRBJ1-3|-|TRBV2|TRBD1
TGTGCCAGCAAATGGGACAGGTCCGGAAACACCATATATTTT
CASKWDRSGNTIYF
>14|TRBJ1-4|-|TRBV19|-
TGTGCCAGTAGTCCCGAGTGGGTTAATGAAAAACTGTTTTTT
CASSPEWVNEKLFF
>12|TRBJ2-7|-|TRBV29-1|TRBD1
TGCAGCTTCGGGACAGAACCTCCCGAGCAGTACTTC
CSFGTEPPEQYF
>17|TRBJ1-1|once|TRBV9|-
TGTGCCAGCTCACCACCTCTCCCCCCCACACGGGGCACTGAAGCTTTCTTT
CASSPPLPPTRGTEAFF
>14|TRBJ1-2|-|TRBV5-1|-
TGCGCCAGCAGCGCGGTGGGTCGCCTCTATGGCTACACCTTC
CASSAVGRLYGYTF
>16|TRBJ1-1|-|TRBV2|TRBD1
TGTGCCAGCAGTGAATGGACAGGGGGCTTGGGAACTGGAGCTTTCTTT
CASSEWTGGLGTGAFF
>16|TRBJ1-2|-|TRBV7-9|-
TGCGCCAGCAGCCAAGATCGGCAGGCGGGCAACTATGGCTACACCTTC
CASSQDRQAGNYGYTF
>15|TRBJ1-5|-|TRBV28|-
TGTGCCAGCAGTCCCCTCCCGGAGAGCAATCAGCCCCAGCATTTT
CASSPLPESNQPQHF
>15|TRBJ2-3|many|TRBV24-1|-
TGTGCCACCAGTGACTTCAACGGGGGTACGAATACGCAGTATTTT
CATSDFNGGTNTQYF
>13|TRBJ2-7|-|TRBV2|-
TGTGCCAGCAAAAGGACAGCCTTCTACGAGCAGTACTTC
CASKRTAFYEQYF
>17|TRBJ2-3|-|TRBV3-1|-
TGTGCCAGCAGCGCTCCCAGATCGGTGGGGCTGAGGGATACGCAGTATTTT
CASSAPRSVGLRDTQYF
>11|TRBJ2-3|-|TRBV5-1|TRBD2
TGCGCCAACAGCGGGAGTGATACGCAGTATTTT
CANSGSDTQYF
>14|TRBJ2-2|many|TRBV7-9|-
TGTGCCAGCAGCGGACAGTACGGGCCCGGGGAGCTGTTTTTT
CASSGQYGPGELFF
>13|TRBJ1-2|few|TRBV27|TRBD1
TGTGCCAGCAGTTTTGACAGGGGAGGTGGCTACACCTTC
CASSFDRGGGYTF
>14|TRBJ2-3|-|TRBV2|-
TGTGCCAGCCTCGGCACTCATGGCACAGATACGCAGTATTTT
CASLGTHGTDTQYF